Below, 3 T cell receptor beta chains from the same sample are listed, as sequenced in a study of vaccination effects on CD4 cells after COVID-19 (dated by TCRdb to the early 2020s). After about 10 days of culture, CD4+ T cells were isolated with the EasySep CD4+ T cell isolation kit. Their antigens remain unidentified. Receptor libraries were prepared by the immunoSEQ multiplex PCR assay. The immuneACCESS repertoire file appears here via TCRdb, limited to in-frame rearrangements. These files lack a portion of the clones; in checked studies, under half of the deficit traces to unresolved V genes, and the cause of the others is not known. Present in this sample are tens of thousands of clones, roughly 74% of which were seen just once. Clones ranked in the top ten supply 3% of the sample. The starting material was CD4+ T cells from PBMCs cultured without peptide, obtained before COVID-19 vaccination. The receptor source for this set is a human donor who received a COVID-19 vaccine.

This chain joins TRBV2 and TRBJ2-1; TRBD1 or TRBD2 may be the D gene (5 bases each). The CDR3 totals 14 residues. CDR1 and CDR2 from the germline V gene are SNHLY and FYNNEI. V dropped 5 bases and J dropped 8 bases, with 16 bases sitting between them. CDR3 region: CASSKTGTDDEQFF. As DNA, the CDR3 is TGTGCCAGCAGTAAGACTGGGACGGATGATGAGCAGTTCTTC.

The V gene is TRBV11-3, the J gene TRBJ2-4; a possible D gene is TRBD2 (5 bases). The germline V gene has CDR1 SGHNT and CDR2 YENEEA. V was shortened by 3 bases and J by 4 bases, with 19 bases between the two germline ends. The CDR3 sequence is 17 residues long. CDR3 amino acids: CASSLPAKGSGKNIQYF. The CDR3 bases are TGTGCCAGCAGCTTGCCCGCGAAAGGGAGTGGTAAAAACATTCAGTACTTC.

The rearrangement uses TRBV5-1 and TRBJ2-1; TRBD1 or TRBD2 may be the D gene (5 bases each). CDR1 is SGHRS, CDR2 YFSETQ, per germline. Trimming stripped 3 bases from V and 13 bases from J, with 17 bases between. The CDR3 is 13 residues long. Here the CDR3 reads CASSSGTSGVQFF. In nucleotides, the CDR3 is TGCGCCAGCAGCTCCGGGACGTCCGGCGTTCAGTTCTTC.